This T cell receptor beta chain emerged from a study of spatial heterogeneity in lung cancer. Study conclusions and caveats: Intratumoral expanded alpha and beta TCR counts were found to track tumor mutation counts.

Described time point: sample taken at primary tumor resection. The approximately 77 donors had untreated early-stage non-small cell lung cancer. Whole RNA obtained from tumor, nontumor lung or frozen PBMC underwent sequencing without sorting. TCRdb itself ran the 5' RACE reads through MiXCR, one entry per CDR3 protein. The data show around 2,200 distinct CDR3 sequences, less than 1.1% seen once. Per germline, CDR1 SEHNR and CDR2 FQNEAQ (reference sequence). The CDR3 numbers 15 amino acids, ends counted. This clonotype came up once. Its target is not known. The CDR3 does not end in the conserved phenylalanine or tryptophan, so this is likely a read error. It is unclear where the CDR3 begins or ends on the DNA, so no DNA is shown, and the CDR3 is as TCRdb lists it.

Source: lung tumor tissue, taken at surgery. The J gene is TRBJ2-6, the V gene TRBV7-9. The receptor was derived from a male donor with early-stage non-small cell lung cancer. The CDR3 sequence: CESSYERVGANVLNV.